Listed here is a single T cell receptor (beta chain). The antigen remains unidentified. This entry belongs to a study of monozygotic twins with inflammatory bowel disease. Findings and limits, study-wide: IBD patients exhibited fewer clonotypes shared with other individuals than healthy twins, particularly with disease activity. Added variability in patient repertoires may stem from differing immunosuppressive treatments.

Template switching added UMIs carrying a 6-nucleotide sample barcode. One entry per CDR3 protein, without DNA, is what TCRdb gives after re-calling the 5' RACE reads. This sample's clone table lists approximately 420,000 distinct CDR3 sequences. The blood volume drawn from each donor was around 2.5 ml. Germline values: CDR1 MNHEY, CDR2 SVGEGT. The CDR3 sequence is 15 residues long. The V and J genes are TRBV6-2 or TRBV6-3 and TRBJ2-7. The receptor comes from a human donor with ulcerative colitis or Crohn's disease, or a healthy co-twin of an affected twin (not recorded which). Sequencing was carried out using blood. CDR3 protein: CASSYSRKMDYEQYF.